This entry concerns a single TCR beta chain. Its antigen is undetermined. With no exception, relapse followed autologous stem cell transplantation in all patients, and brentuximab vedotin exposure varied. The sample is drawn from a study of PD-1 blockade in classical Hodgkin lymphoma. Study-wide points: TCR diversity at baseline was reported to be reduced in newly diagnosed patients relative to healthy donors. Compared with baseline, CD4+ but not CD8+ TCR diversity had risen significantly by C4D1. What drove the repertoire differences, possibly disease activity or prior therapy, has not been defined.

Germline values: CDR1 SGHRS, CDR2 YFSETQ. V gave up 3 bases and J gave up 7 bases; unmatched junction bases: 12. The CDR3 spans 16 residues. The data were produced by immunoSEQ multiplex PCR, yet TCRdb's version contains in-frame clones alone and is incomplete. In the table there are 90,000 to 100,000 clones, more than 90% of which are singletons. The rearrangement links TRBV5-1 to TRBJ1-2; 10 positions agree with TRBD1. The sequencing used peripheral blood mononuclear cells (PBMCs), collected at baseline. This receptor was obtained from a human donor with classical Hodgkin lymphoma. CDR3 sequence reads: CASSWGTGAMKRGYTF. The DNA of the CDR3 is TGCGCCAGCAGCTGGGGGACAGGGGCAATGAAACGTGGCTACACCTTC.